Below are 29 T cell receptor beta chains sequenced from a single sample in a study of cytomegalovirus exposure and HLA in healthy donors. PCR amplification relied on 60 Vbeta primers (plus 13 Jbeta primers). Profiling relied on immunoSEQ multiplex PCR, and the TCRdb table lists in-frame clones only, not all of them. Of roughly 160,000 clones in the sample, around 80% are singletons; the top ten hold 1%. Source material: PBMCs. These receptors all come from a woman aged 45-65 years in good health and CMV-seropositive.

The J gene is TRBJ2-5, the V gene TRBV7-2; TRBD2 agrees at 9 bases. V dropped 2 bases and J dropped 6; count of bases not matched to a gene: 16. CDR1 is SGHTA and CDR2 is FQGNSA in the germline V gene. The CDR3 loop spans 18 amino acids. The CDR3 DNA reads TGTGCCAGCAGCTTACTCGGCGGGGGGGCTGTCGGCTTGAAGACCCAGTACTTC. It encodes CASSLLGGGAVGLKTQYF.

V is TRBV7-2 and J is TRBJ2-1, with 10 bases lining up with TRBD2. The CDR3 has 16 amino acids. The ends lost 7 bases at V and 6 bases at J; junction bases unmatched: 12. Germline V gene data show CDR1 as SGHTA and CDR2 as FQGNSA. DNA for the CDR3: TGTGCCAGCACCCCCCGAGCGGGAGGGACCTTCAATGAGCAGTTCTTC. Protein product: CASTPRAGGTFNEQFF.

The chain carries TRBV5-6 and TRBJ1-2, with a tentative D call TRBD1 (6 bases). V dropped 3 bases and J dropped 3 bases, with 12 bases sitting between them. The CDR3 contains 14 residues. The germline V gene encodes CDR1 SGHDT and CDR2 YYEEEE. The CDR3 nucleotides read TGTGCCAGCAGCTCGGACAGAGCCTACTATGGCTACACCTTC. It is translated as CASSSDRAYYGYTF.

This chain uses TRBV5-1 with TRBJ2-1, with 7 positions matching TRBD2. The germline CDR1 and CDR2 sequences are SGHRS and YFSETQ. The junction had 9 bases not matched to a gene; V was cut back by 3 bases and J by 9 bases. This CDR3 comprises 14 residues. Here the CDR3 reads CASSSRDYSVEQFF. CDR3 bases: TGCGCCAGCAGCTCGAGGGACTACTCTGTTGAGCAGTTCTTC.

This chain links TRBV18 with TRBJ1-1; D remains ambiguous. The CDR3 is 15 residues long. V was cut by 3 bases and J by 4 bases, with 15 bases left in between. Germline CDR1 KGHSH, CDR2 LQKENI. CDR3 DNA: TGTGCCAGCTCACCTCGGAGTATTGATAGCACTGAAGCTTTCTTT. It translates to CASSPRSIDSTEAFF.

The chain joins TRBV28 to TRBJ2-4; D perhaps matches TRBD2 (6 bases). Germline V gene lookup returns CDR1 MDHEN and CDR2 SYDVKM. With 6 bases removed from V and 1 base from J, the gap between germline ends came to 16 bases. CDR3 length: 16 residues. CDR3 amino acids: CASRPLGRRAKNIQYF. In nucleotides, the CDR3 is TGTGCCAGCAGACCCTTAGGGAGGCGGGCCAAAAACATTCAGTACTTC.

This chain links TRBV9 with TRBJ2-4, with 9 bases identical to TRBD1. CDR1 SGDLS and CDR2 YYNGEE come from the germline V gene. The J segment lost 10 bases and the V segment lost 4 bases, leaving 9 bases of the junction unmatched. CDR3 length: 14 amino acids. The CDR3 region has the DNA TGTGCCAGCAGCCCGAGGACAGGGACAGGGATTCAGTACTTC. Translation gives CASSPRTGTGIQYF.

The V gene is TRBV5-5, the J gene TRBJ2-1; perhaps TRBD1 as D (6 bases). V gave up 0 bases and J gave up 6 bases, with 19 bases separating them. Germline assignment: CDR1 SGHKS and CDR2 YYEKEE (reference sequence). The CDR3 has 17 amino acids. Here the CDR3 reads CASSLANRDRGGNEQFF. The CDR3 DNA sequence: TGTGCCAGCAGCTTGGCAAACCGGGACCGAGGGGGCAATGAGCAGTTCTTC.

The chain couples TRBV4-3 to TRBJ2-3, with D possibly matching TRBD2 (6 bases). The CDR3 totals 15 residues. Trimming stripped 1 base from V and 4 bases from J, with 12 bases between. From germline, CDR1 is LGHNA and CDR2 YSLEER. The CDR3 loop reads CASSQVGGVSDTQYF. The CDR3 DNA reads TGCGCCAGCAGCCAAGTGGGGGGTGTATCAGATACGCAGTATTTT.

This rearrangement joins TRBV18 to TRBJ2-7; 8 positions agree with TRBD2. Germline V CDR1 and CDR2: KGHSH, LQKENI. After removal of 1 base from V and 3 bases from J, the junction contained 2 bases not matched to a gene. CDR3 length equals 14 residues. CDR3: CASSPLSGVYEQYF. As DNA, the CDR3 is TGTGCCAGCTCACCACTTAGCGGGGTCTACGAGCAGTACTTC.

V is TRBV11-2 and J is TRBJ2-4; a weak D match, TRBD1 (5 bases). This CDR3 is built from 15 residues. CDR1 and CDR2 (germline): SGHAT, FQNNGV. Deletions cut 6 bases from V and 0 bases from J, with 12 bases between. CDR3 nucleotide sequence: TGTGCCAGCAGTTCTCCGACAGAAGCCAAAAACATTCAGTACTTC. This codes for CASSSPTEAKNIQYF.

The chain carries TRBV29-1 and TRBJ2-7; 7 nucleotides match TRBD1. Germline V gene data show CDR1 as SQVTM and CDR2 as ANQGSEA. The V and J ends lost 4 bases and 5 bases, in that order; junction bases with no gene match: 14. There are 15 residues in the CDR3. The CDR3 spells CSVAKGASFGNEQYF. The CDR3 bases are TGCAGCGTTGCTAAGGGGGCGAGTTTTGGGAACGAGCAGTACTTC.

On this clone: The germline gene is not matched at one end of the junction; a read error may be the cause. V and J are TRBV7-7 and TRBJ1-3; possibly TRBD1 for D (5 bases). Germline-derived CDR1 and CDR2 are SSHAT and FNYEAQ (reference sequence). This CDR3 is built from 15 residues. The CDR3 reads CASSPWEGPGNTIYF. In nucleotides, the CDR3 is TGTGCTAGCAGCCCCTGGGAGGGGCCTGGAAACACCATATATTTT.

This chain joins TRBV29-1 and TRBJ2-1; a weak D match, TRBD1 (5 bases). CDR1 is SQVTM, CDR2 ANQGSEA, per germline. The V end lost 4 bases, the J end lost 6 bases, and 7 bases lay between the germline ends. The CDR3 loop spans 11 amino acids. The CDR3: CSVAQGNEQFF. The CDR3 DNA reads TGCAGCGTTGCCCAGGGCAATGAGCAGTTCTTC.

This clone was counted a single time. The chain couples TRBV5-1 to TRBJ1-2; the D gene is possibly TRBD1 (5 bases). CDR3 length equals 15 residues. The V gene lost 2 bases and the J gene lost 2 bases, with 13 bases spanning the gap. CDR1 is SGHRS and CDR2 is YFSETQ in the germline V gene. CDR3 in DNA: TGCGCCAGCAGCTTCGGGCGGGGGGGAAACTATGGCTACACCTTC. This translates into CASSFGRGGNYGYTF.

Points on this clone: Other DNA sequences in this specimen translate into the identical CDR3. The V and J genes are TRBV15 and TRBJ1-2; perhaps TRBD1 as D (6 bases). Trimming pared 1 base from V and 0 bases from J, leaving 6 bases between. The germline CDR1 and CDR2 sequences are LNHNV and YYDKDF (reference sequence). The CDR3 runs to 14 residues. The CDR3 sequence is CATSRGQANYGYTF. The DNA of the CDR3 is TGTGCCACCAGCAGAGGACAGGCTAACTATGGCTACACCTTC.

J is TRBJ2-7 and V is TRBV9, with 8 bases lining up with TRBD2. Germline CDR1 and CDR2: SGDLS and YYNGEE. The CDR3 sequence is 13 residues long. V gave up 7 bases and J gave up 5 bases; unmatched junction bases: 8. The chain's CDR3 is CASAPGTSNEQYF. CDR3 DNA sequence: TGTGCCAGCGCACCCGGGACTAGTAACGAGCAGTACTTC.

CDR3 bases: TGTGCCAGCAGTTACTCGCGCACTCTGAGAGGGGAGACCCAGTACTTC. Translating gives CASSYSRTLRGETQYF. This chain joins TRBV6-5 and TRBJ2-5, with a tentative D call TRBD2 (5 bases). The CDR3 spans 16 residues. Germline V gives CDR1 MNHEY, CDR2 SVGAGI. V was cut by 0 bases and J by 5 bases, with 16 bases left in between.

The chain joins TRBV6-5 to TRBJ1-2; 7 bases map to TRBD1. This CDR3 is built from 13 residues. The ends lost 5 bases at V and 5 bases at J; junction bases unmatched: 5. The germline CDR1 and CDR2 sequences are MNHEY and SVGAGI. The CDR3 DNA follows: TGTGCCAGCAGTCCACCAGGGGGTTATGGCTACACCTTC. Translated, it gives CASSPPGGYGYTF.

This chain uses TRBV7-9 with TRBJ1-4; D is ambiguous. V was pared by 5 bases and J by 8 bases, with 15 bases between. The CDR3 spans 14 residues. Germline V gene sequence: CDR1 SEHNR, CDR2 FQNEAQ (reference sequence). In DNA form, the CDR3 reads TGTGCCAGCAGCCGGAGGGCAAACGGGGAAAAACTGTTTTTT. Translating it yields CASSRRANGEKLFF.

The J gene is TRBJ1-5, the V gene TRBV6-4, with D unresolved. V was shortened by 5 bases and J by 1 base, with 9 bases between the two germline ends. Germline CDR1 reads MRHNA; CDR2 reads SNTAGT. The CDR3 consists of 14 residues. For the CDR3, the DNA is TGTGCCAGCAGTACGGAGTTAAGCAATCAGCCCCAGCATTTT. Its protein is CASSTELSNQPQHF.

The chain combines TRBV18 with TRBJ2-5; D is perhaps TRBD2 (7 bases). The DNA end favors TRBJ2-7, so the J call may be wrong. The V gene's germline CDR1 is KGHSH and CDR2 LQKENI. The CDR3 has 15 residues. CDR3 loop: CASSTDRGGLYEQYF. As DNA, the CDR3 is TGTGCCAGCTCAACGGATAGGGGGGGCCTCTACGAGCAGTACTTC.

The V and J genes are TRBV27 and TRBJ1-5, with a possible D match to TRBD1 (6 bases). Between the trimmed V and J ends, which lost 4 bases and 6 bases, there was a span of 10 bases. CDR1 MNHEY and CDR2 SMNVEV come from the germline V gene (reference sequence). The CDR3 contains 13 residues. The DNA for the CDR3 is TGTGCCAGCAGTTACAGGGAATTTCAGCCCCAGCATTTT. It yields the protein CASSYREFQPQHF.

This rearrangement joins TRBV7-9 to TRBJ2-7, with 7 bases that match TRBD2. The germline V gene has CDR1 SEHNR and CDR2 FQNEAQ (reference sequence). This CDR3 is 12 amino acids long. Trimming removed 1 base from V and 9 bases from J; junction bases left unmatched: 3. The DNA for the CDR3 is TGTGCCAGCAGCTTAGAGGGAGGGCGGCAGTACTTC. The encoded protein is CASSLEGGRQYF.

This clone came up a few times. This rearrangement joins TRBV27 to TRBJ2-2, with 15 nucleotides matching TRBD2. Germline V gene data show CDR1 as MNHEY and CDR2 as SMNVEV (reference sequence). The CDR3 extends over 17 amino acids. V trimming: 6 bases; J trimming: 4 bases; junction bases outside the gene matches: 6. The CDR3 protein is CASSWTSGRATTGELFF. In DNA, the CDR3 is TGTGCCAGCAGCTGGACTAGCGGGAGGGCCACCACCGGGGAGCTGTTTTTT.

The chain couples TRBV29-1 to TRBJ1-1; perhaps TRBD1 as D (5 bases). V was clipped by 7 bases and J by 2 bases, with 11 bases between them. The CDR3 is made up of 12 amino acids. In germline, CDR1 is SQVTM, CDR2 ANQGSEA. The CDR3 protein is CSAWGLNTEAFF. The CDR3, as DNA: TGCAGCGCCTGGGGACTTAACACTGAAGCTTTCTTT.

V is TRBV5-6 and J is TRBJ1-1; no reliable D call. The germline V and J ends were trimmed by 1 base and 1 base, with 11 bases remaining between them. Per germline, CDR1 SGHDT and CDR2 YYEEEE. This CDR3 spans 15 amino acids. The DNA of the CDR3 is TGTGCCAGCAGCTTGCAACAGCGGAGGAACACTGAAGCTTTCTTT. Protein product: CASSLQQRRNTEAFF.

This chain links TRBV2 with TRBJ2-3; 7 nucleotides match TRBD1. This CDR3 spans 15 amino acids. Germline V gene lookup returns CDR1 SNHLY and CDR2 FYNNEI. After removal of 1 base from V and 1 base from J, the junction contained 2 bases not matched to a gene. CDR3: CASSEETGGTDTQYF. CDR3 bases: TGTGCCAGCAGTGAAGAAACAGGGGGCACAGATACGCAGTATTTT. The variable domain in full, with the rest retrieved from reference TRBV2 and TRBJ2-3, is EPEVTQTPSHQVTQMGQEVILRCVPISNHLYFYWYRQILGQKVEFLVSFYNNEISEKSEIFDDQFSVERPDGSNFTLKIRSTKLEDSAMYFCASSEETGGTDTQYFGPGTRLTVL.

The rearrangement links TRBV7-3 to TRBJ2-2; 8 bases match TRBD2. V trimming: 0 bases; J trimming: 2 bases; junction bases outside the gene matches: 14. This CDR3 comprises 20 residues. Germline CDR1 reads SGHTA; CDR2 reads FQGTGA. This chain's CDR3 is CASSLTRPLTLAGNTGELFF. The CDR3 DNA follows: TGTGCCAGCAGCTTAACGAGGCCTCTGACCCTAGCGGGTAACACCGGGGAGCTGTTTTTT.